This T cell receptor (beta chain) is from a study of T cell repertoires in cytomegalovirus infection (dated by TCRdb to the late 2010s). Background for the entire study: The peptide stimulations were aimed at well-studied HLA-B-restricted epitopes as well as recently identified HLA-C-restricted CMV epitopes, whose presentation resists viral immunomodulation. The HLA type of each donor mattered for the analysis, because public TCR beta signatures pointed to carriage of CMV infection along with the matching HLA type. What the study reported, not specific to this receptor: The ex vivo response was dominated by HLA-C-restricted CMV-specific TCR beta clonotypes, and the single most frequent clonotype in two of eight donors was supplied by these HLA-C-restricted clonotypes. In both this cohort and an independent cohort of 300 to 450 donors, the cumulative frequency of public TCR beta family members distinguished carriers of CMV infection plus the relevant HLA type.

According to the study, the label for this sample's treatment or condition signals: in vitro stimulation with specific CMV peptide epitopes to enrich CMV-specific T cells. This clonotype was picked up a small number of times. The antigen this receptor binds is unknown. No base quality information exists; no much larger clone differs at one position. TCRdb names Illumina HiSeq 1500 as the instrument used. TCRdb itself trimmed the public reads at Q25 with fastp, ran MiXCR and retained productive beta chains. All rows with the same CDR3 protein become a single entry with the most common DNA and genes. The sample table records around 300,000 distinct CDR3 sequences; 20% to 25% of these occur just once. Together, the top ten hold roughly 20% of the sample. The CDR3 goes from the cysteine to the phenylalanine over 19 residues. Left in the record is the CDR3 DNA by itself, 57 bases read in frame from the first base. Relative to germline, V is 5 bases shorter and J is 3 bases shorter, with 28 bases between their ends.

The receptor comes from a human donor in good health (CMV status not recorded). Some clones in this sample may be carry-over from other donors' samples. This material consisted of cultured PBMCs, taken from culture after CMV antigen stimulation. The chain joins TRBV12-3 or TRBV12-4 to TRBJ1-2, and TRBD1 may be the D gene, going by 5 matching bases. The nucleotide sequence is TGTGCCAGCAGTCCGGCAACAGCGCAGAGGGGACCTTTGGACTATGGCTACACCTTC. This gives the protein CASSPATAQRGPLDYGYTF.